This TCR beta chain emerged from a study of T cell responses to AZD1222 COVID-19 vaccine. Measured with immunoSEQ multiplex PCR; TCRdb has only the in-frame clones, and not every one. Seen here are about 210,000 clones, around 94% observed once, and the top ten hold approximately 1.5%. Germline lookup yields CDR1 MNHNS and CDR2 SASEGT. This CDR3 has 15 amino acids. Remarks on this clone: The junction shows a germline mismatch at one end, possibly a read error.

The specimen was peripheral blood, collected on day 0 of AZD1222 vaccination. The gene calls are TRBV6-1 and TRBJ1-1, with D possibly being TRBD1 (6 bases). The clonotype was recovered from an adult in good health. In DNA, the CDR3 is TGTGCCAGCAGGGAAGGGGGACTGGTCGGCACTGAAGCTTTCTTT. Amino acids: CASREGGLVGTEAFF.